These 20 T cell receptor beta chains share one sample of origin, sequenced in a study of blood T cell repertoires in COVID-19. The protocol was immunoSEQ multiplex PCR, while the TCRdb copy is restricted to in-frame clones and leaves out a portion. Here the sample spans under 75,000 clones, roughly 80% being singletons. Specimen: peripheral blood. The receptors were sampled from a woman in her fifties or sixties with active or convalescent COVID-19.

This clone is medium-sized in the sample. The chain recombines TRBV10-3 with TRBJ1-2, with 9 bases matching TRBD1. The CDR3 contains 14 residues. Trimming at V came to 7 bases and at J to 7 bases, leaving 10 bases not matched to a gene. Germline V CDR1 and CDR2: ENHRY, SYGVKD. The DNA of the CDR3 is TGTGCCATCACCTCTCGACAGGGGGTCGGTGGCTACACCTTC. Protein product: CAITSRQGVGGYTF.

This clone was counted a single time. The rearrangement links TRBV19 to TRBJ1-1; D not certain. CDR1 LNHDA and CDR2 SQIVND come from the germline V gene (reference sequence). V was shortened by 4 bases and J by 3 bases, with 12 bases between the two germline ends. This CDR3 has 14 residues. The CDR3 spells CASSTQSRDTEAFF. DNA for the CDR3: TGTGCCAGTAGTACCCAGTCGCGGGACACTGAAGCTTTCTTT.

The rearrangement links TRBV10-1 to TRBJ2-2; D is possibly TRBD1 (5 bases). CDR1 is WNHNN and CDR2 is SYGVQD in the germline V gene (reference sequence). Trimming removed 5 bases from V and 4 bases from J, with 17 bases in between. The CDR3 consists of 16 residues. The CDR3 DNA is TGCGCCAGCAGTCTCGACAGAAAGCCCTCCACCGGGGAGCTGTTTTTT. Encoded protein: CASSLDRKPSTGELFF.

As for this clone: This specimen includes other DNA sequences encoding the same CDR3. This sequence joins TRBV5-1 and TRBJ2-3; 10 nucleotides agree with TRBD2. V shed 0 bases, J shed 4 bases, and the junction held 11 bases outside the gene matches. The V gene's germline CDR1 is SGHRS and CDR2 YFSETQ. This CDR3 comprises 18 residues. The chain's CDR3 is CASSLAVGLAGGADTQYF. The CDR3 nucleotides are TGCGCCAGCAGCTTGGCGGTCGGATTAGCGGGAGGCGCAGATACGCAGTATTTT.

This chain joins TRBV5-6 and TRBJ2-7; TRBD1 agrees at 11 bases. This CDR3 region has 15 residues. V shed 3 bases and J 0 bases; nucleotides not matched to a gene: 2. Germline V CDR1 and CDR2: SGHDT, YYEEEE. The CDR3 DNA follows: TGTGCCAGCAGCTCCGGGACAGGGGGCTCCTACGAGCAGTACTTC. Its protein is CASSSGTGGSYEQYF.

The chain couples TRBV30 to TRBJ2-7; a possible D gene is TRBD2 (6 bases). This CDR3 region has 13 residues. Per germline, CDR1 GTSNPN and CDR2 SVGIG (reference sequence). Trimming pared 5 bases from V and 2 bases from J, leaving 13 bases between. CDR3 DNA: TGTGCCTGGCCTCTATGGGGGGCCTACGAGCAGTACTTC. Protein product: CAWPLWGAYEQYF.

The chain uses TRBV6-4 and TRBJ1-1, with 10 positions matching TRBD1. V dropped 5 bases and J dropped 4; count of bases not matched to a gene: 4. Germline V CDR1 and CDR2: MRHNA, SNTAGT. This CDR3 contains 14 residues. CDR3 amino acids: CASSLTGGGTEAFF. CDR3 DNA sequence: TGTGCCAGCAGTCTGACAGGGGGCGGCACTGAAGCTTTCTTT.

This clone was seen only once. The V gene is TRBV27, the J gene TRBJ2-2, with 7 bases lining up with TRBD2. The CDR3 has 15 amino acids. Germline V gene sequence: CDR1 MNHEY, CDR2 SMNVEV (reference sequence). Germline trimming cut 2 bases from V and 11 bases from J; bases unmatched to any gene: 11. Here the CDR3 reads CASSLITSGTSELFF. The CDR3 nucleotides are TGTGCCAGCAGTTTAATAACCAGCGGGACCTCCGAGCTGTTTTTT.

The CDR3, as DNA: TGTGCCAGCTCACTCCAGGGGCGCCACTCCTACAATGAGCAGTTCTTC. This gives the protein CASSLQGRHSYNEQFF. V usage is TRBV18 and J usage is TRBJ2-1; a weak D match, TRBD1 (6 bases). This CDR3 has 16 amino acids. In germline, CDR1 is KGHSH, CDR2 LQKENI. The V and J ends lost 4 bases and 0 bases respectively, with 13 bases between them.

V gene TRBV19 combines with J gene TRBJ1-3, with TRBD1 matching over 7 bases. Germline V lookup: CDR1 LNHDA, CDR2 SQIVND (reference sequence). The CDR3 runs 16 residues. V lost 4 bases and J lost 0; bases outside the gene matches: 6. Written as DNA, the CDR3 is TGTGCCAGTAGTAACGGACAGGCCAGCTCTGGAAACACCATATATTTT. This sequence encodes CASSNGQASSGNTIYF.

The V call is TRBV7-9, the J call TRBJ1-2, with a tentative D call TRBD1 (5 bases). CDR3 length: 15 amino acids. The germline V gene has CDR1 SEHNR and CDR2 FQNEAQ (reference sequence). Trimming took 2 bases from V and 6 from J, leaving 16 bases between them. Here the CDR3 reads CASSLSGRGMNGYTF. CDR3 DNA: TGTGCCAGCAGCTTAAGTGGGAGGGGCATGAATGGCTACACCTTC.

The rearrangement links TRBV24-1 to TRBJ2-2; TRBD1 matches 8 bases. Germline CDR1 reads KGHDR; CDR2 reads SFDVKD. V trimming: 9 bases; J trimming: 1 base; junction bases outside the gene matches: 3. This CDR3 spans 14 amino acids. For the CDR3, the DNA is TGTGCCACCTCAGGACAGGGGAACACCGGGGAGCTGTTTTTT. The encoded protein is CATSGQGNTGELFF.

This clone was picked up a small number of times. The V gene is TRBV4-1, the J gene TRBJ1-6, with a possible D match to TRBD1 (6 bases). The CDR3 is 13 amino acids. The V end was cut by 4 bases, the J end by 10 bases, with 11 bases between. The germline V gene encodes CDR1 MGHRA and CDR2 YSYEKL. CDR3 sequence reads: CASSLTGKSPLHF. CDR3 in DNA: TGCGCCAGCAGCCTAACAGGGAAGTCACCCCTCCACTTT.

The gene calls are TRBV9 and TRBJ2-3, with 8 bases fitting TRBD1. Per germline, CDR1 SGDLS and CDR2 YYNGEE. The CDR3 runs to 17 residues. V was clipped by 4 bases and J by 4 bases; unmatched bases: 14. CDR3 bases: TGTGCCAGCAGCCCTTCCTGGGACAGGCGGTCCCCAGATACGCAGTATTTT. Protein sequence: CASSPSWDRRSPDTQYF.

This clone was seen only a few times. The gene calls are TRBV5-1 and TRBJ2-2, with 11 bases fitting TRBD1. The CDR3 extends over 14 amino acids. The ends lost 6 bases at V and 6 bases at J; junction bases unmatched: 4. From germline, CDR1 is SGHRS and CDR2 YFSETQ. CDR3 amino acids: CASKVGQGAGELFF. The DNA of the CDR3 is TGCGCCAGCAAGGTGGGACAGGGGGCCGGGGAGCTGTTTTTT.

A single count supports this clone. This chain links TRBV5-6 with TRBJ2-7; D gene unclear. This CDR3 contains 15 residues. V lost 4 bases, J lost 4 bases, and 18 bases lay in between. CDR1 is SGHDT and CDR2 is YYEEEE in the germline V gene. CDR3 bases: TGTGCCAGCAGCCCCCAAGCGACCCCTCCTTACGAGCAGTACTTC. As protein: CASSPQATPPYEQYF.

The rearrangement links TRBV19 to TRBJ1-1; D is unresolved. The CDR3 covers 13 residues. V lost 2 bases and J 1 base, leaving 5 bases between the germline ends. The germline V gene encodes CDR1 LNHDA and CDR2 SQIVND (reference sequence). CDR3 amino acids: CASSIQRNTEAFF. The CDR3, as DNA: TGTGCCAGTAGTATACAGCGGAACACTGAAGCTTTCTTT.

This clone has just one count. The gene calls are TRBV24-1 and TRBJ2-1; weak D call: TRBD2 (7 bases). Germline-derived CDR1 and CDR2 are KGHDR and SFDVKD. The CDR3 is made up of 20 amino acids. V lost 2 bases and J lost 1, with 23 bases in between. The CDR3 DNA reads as TGTGCCACCAGTGATTCCGCGGTGGGGGGGCCGGGAGTATCCTACAATGAGCAGTTCTTC. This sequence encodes CATSDSAVGGPGVSYNEQFF.

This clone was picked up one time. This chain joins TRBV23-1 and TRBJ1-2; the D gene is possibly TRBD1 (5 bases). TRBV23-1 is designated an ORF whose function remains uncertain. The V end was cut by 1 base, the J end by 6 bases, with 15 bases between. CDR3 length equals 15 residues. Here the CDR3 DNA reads TGCGCCAGCAGTCAATTAAGGGGCGCAGAAGATGGCTACACCTTC. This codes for CASSQLRGAEDGYTF.

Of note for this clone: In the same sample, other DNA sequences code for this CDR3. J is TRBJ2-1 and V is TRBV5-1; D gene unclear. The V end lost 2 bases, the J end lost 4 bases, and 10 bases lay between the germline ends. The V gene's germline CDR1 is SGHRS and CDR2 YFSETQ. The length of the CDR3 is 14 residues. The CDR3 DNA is TGCGCCAGCAGCTTTTCGCGAGTGTACAATGAGCAGTTCTTC. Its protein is CASSFSRVYNEQFF.